This T cell receptor (beta chain) was found in a study of PD-1 blockade in classical Hodgkin lymphoma. With respect to this clone: As yet, its antigen is unknown.

No patient escaped relapse after autologous stem cell transplantation, and brentuximab vedotin exposure varied. V gave up 2 bases and J gave up 0 bases, with 12 bases separating them. The CDR3 contains 16 residues. The germline V gene encodes CDR1 SGHRS and CDR2 YFSETQ. Clones were sequenced by immunoSEQ multiplex PCR, and TCRdb holds only the in-frame ones, with some missing. The profile shows under 95,000 clones, around 90% of them singletons. General observations from the study: By C4D1, CD4+ diversity increased significantly, especially in complete responders. At baseline, newly diagnosed patients reportedly showed less TCR diversity than healthy donors. Complete responders' baseline diversity resembled that of newly diagnosed patients.

The receptor comes from a human donor with classical Hodgkin lymphoma. V and J are TRBV5-1 and TRBJ2-1, with D possibly matching TRBD2 (5 bases). The sequences come from peripheral blood mononuclear cells (PBMCs), collected before the second cycle of nivolumab. The CDR3 spells CASSFQPGGSYNEQFF. CDR3 DNA: TGCGCCAGCAGCTTTCAGCCTGGAGGCTCCTACAATGAGCAGTTCTTC.